The 25 T cell receptor beta chains given below trace back to one sample, sequenced in a study of T cell clones after liver transplantation. TCRdb's table, derived via immunoSEQ multiplex PCR, lists solely in-frame clones and lacks some. The sample holds 55,000 to 75,000 clones, almost 95% seen once. Sequencing was performed on CD4+ T cells from blood, taken about 25 months after liver transplant. The receptor source for this set is a human patient who received a liver transplant. Among the T cells, some may be from the graft donor.

The V call is TRBV10-3, the J call TRBJ1-5; D is unresolved. The CDR3 spans 13 residues. V was shortened by 6 bases and J by 0 bases, with 6 bases between the two germline ends. From germline, CDR1 is ENHRY and CDR2 SYGVKD. The chain's CDR3 is CAISTYSNQPQHF. The DNA of the CDR3 is TGTGCCATCAGCACCTATAGCAATCAGCCCCAGCATTTT.

The chain recombines TRBV5-1 with TRBJ2-7, with 7 bases aligning to TRBD2. CDR1 is SGHRS, CDR2 YFSETQ, per germline. Losses at the gene ends were 4 bases for V and 6 bases for J; bases not matched to a gene: 10. The CDR3 is 14 amino acids. CDR3 bases: TGCGCCAGCAGCGAGTCTAACTGGGGGGGCGAGCAGTACTTC. This gives the protein CASSESNWGGEQYF.

V usage is TRBV10-3 and J usage is TRBJ2-4; possibly TRBD1 for D (6 bases). Between the trimmed V and J ends, which lost 1 base and 9 bases, there was a span of 13 bases. Per germline, CDR1 ENHRY and CDR2 SYGVKD. The CDR3 runs to 14 residues. The CDR3 DNA is TGTGCCATCAGTGAGTTGGGGGCTGATAGCATTCAGTACTTC. Translation gives CAISELGADSIQYF.

The J gene is TRBJ2-3, the V gene TRBV28, with 9 nucleotides matching TRBD2. Trimming removed 0 bases from V and 6 bases from J; junction bases left unmatched: 7. This CDR3 comprises 16 residues. CDR1 is MDHEN, CDR2 SYDVKM, per germline. CDR3 bases: TGTGCCAGCAGTTTATGGGTAGCGGGAGTCTACGATACGCAGTATTTT. Its protein product is CASSLWVAGVYDTQYF.

This clone was seen once. This chain joins TRBV19 and TRBJ2-2, with a weak D call TRBD2 (6 bases). Trimming cost V 7 bases and J 3 bases, with 12 bases left between them. The CDR3 is made up of 14 amino acids. Germline V gives CDR1 LNHDA, CDR2 SQIVND (reference sequence). CDR3 nucleotides: TGTGCCAGTACCCTGGGAGGTCACACCGGGGAGCTGTTTTTT. It is translated as CASTLGGHTGELFF. The variable domain in full, completed from reference TRBV19 and TRBJ2-2, reads DGGITQSPKYLFRKEGQNVTLSCEQNLNHDAMYWYRQDPGQGLRLIYYSQIVNDFQKGDIAEGYSVSREKKESFPLTVTSAQKNPTAFYLCASTLGGHTGELFFGEGSRLTVL.

This clone appeared a single time. The chain uses TRBV6-7 and TRBJ2-7, with D perhaps matching TRBD2 (6 bases). TRBV6-7 is treated as an ORF (open reading frame) with a function not yet certain. The CDR3 is 15 residues long. V was shortened by 6 bases and J by 5 bases, with 20 bases between the two germline ends. The CDR3 protein is CASRIGTAFKNEQYF. The CDR3 nucleotides are TGTGCCAGCAGAATTGGGACTGCCTTTAAAAACGAGCAGTACTTC.

V usage is TRBV28 and J usage is TRBJ2-5; 7 bases map to TRBD2. This CDR3 comprises 15 residues. V lost 2 bases to trimming and J lost 1 base; unmatched junction nucleotides: 4. In germline, CDR1 is MDHEN, CDR2 SYDVKM. CDR3 sequence reads: CASSLGGGSQETQYF. In nucleotides, the CDR3 is TGTGCCAGCAGTTTAGGGGGAGGGAGCCAAGAGACCCAGTACTTC.

This chain uses TRBV2 with TRBJ2-1, with D possibly TRBD1 on 6 matching bases. This CDR3 region has 13 residues. Germline V lookup: CDR1 SNHLY, CDR2 FYNNEI. Trimming removed 4 bases from V and 13 bases from J, with 17 bases in between. CDR3 protein: CASSGFVDSPQFF. The DNA for the CDR3 is TGTGCCAGCAGTGGGTTTGTGGACAGCCCCCAGTTCTTC.

This clone was seen a few times. This rearrangement joins TRBV7-2 to TRBJ1-5; perhaps TRBD1 as D (5 bases). Germline CDR1 and CDR2: SGHTA and FQGNSA. The CDR3 extends over 13 amino acids. Trimming left V 5 bases short and J 5 bases short, with 10 bases between. This CDR3 is CASSPGWDQPQHF. CDR3 nucleotide sequence: TGTGCCAGCAGCCCAGGGTGGGATCAGCCCCAGCATTTT.

The chain combines TRBV30 with TRBJ1-2; D perhaps matches TRBD1 (6 bases). The CDR3 loop spans 15 amino acids. V lost 0 bases and J lost 0, with 11 bases in between. The germline CDR1 and CDR2 sequences are GTSNPN and SVGIG (reference sequence). Here the CDR3 DNA reads TGTGCCTGGAGTGTACAAGGGGGGACTAACTATGGCTACACCTTC. Translated, it gives CAWSVQGGTNYGYTF. The variable domain in full, with the rest retrieved from reference TRBV30 and TRBJ1-2, is SQTIHQWPATLVQPVGSPLSLECTVEGTSNPNLYWYRQAAGRGLQLLFYSVGIGQISSEVPQNLSASRPQDRQFILSSKKLLLSDSGFYLCAWSVQGGTNYGYTFGSGTRLTVV.

This chain links TRBV14 with TRBJ2-5; 14 bases match TRBD2. Germline trimming cut 1 base from V and 4 bases from J; bases unmatched to any gene: 2. The CDR3 sequence is 16 residues long. From germline, CDR1 is SGHDN and CDR2 FVKESK. The CDR3 nucleotides read TGTGCCAGCAGCCAAGCTGGACTAGCGGGAGGAGAGACCCAGTACTTC. Amino acids: CASSQAGLAGGETQYF.

The chain is built from TRBV7-3 and TRBJ2-2, with 8 positions matching TRBD1. V gave up 5 bases and J gave up 4 bases; unmatched junction bases: 12. The CDR3 covers 17 residues. From germline, CDR1 is SGHTA and CDR2 FQGTGA. The CDR3 protein is CASSQAGGAYITGELFF. The DNA for the CDR3 is TGTGCCAGCAGCCAAGCAGGGGGCGCTTACATCACCGGGGAGCTGTTTTTT. The entire variable domain, with the rest obtained from reference TRBV7-3 and TRBJ2-2, is as follows: GAGVSQTPSNKVTEKGKYVELRCDPISGHTALYWYRQSLGQGPEFLIYFQGTGAADDSGLPNDRFFAVRPEGSVSTLKIQRTERGDSAVYLCASSQAGGAYITGELFFGEGSRLTVL.

The chain uses TRBV4-3 and TRBJ1-1; D is perhaps TRBD1 (6 bases). The V gene's germline CDR1 is LGHNA and CDR2 YSLEER. Trimming stripped 9 bases from V and 3 bases from J, with 17 bases between. This CDR3 contains 14 residues. The CDR3 DNA reads as TGCGCCAGTACCCCCAGGCCAGGGGACACTGAAGCTTTCTTT. Its translation is CASTPRPGDTEAFF.

The chain combines TRBV4-3 with TRBJ2-7; D tentatively reads TRBD1 or TRBD2 (5 bases each). The CDR3 consists of 15 residues. The V gene lost 0 bases and the J gene lost 3 bases, with 12 bases spanning the gap. Germline-derived CDR1 and CDR2 are LGHNA and YSLEER. In DNA form, the CDR3 reads TGCGCCAGCAGCCAAGAATGGGACGGCATCTACGAGCAGTACTTC. Its translation: CASSQEWDGIYEQYF.

This rearrangement joins TRBV5-4 to TRBJ1-4; D unresolved. The V gene lost 5 bases and the J gene lost 8 bases, with 7 bases spanning the gap. Germline V lookup: CDR1 SGHNT, CDR2 YYREEE (reference sequence). This CDR3 is built from 11 residues. CDR3 DNA: TGTGCCAGCAGTTATGAAGAAAAACTGTTTTTT. Translated, it gives CASSYEEKLFF.

The chain has TRBV9 and TRBJ2-2; D is ambiguous. This CDR3 comprises 15 residues. The V gene lost 2 bases and the J gene lost 4 bases, with 12 bases spanning the gap. CDR1 and CDR2 (germline): SGDLS, YYNGEE. CDR3: CASSVGSMVTGELFF. Written as DNA, the CDR3 is TGTGCCAGCAGCGTTGGTTCCATGGTCACCGGGGAGCTGTTTTTT.

This rearrangement joins TRBV27 to TRBJ2-7, with a tentative D call TRBD2 (5 bases). The CDR3 covers 13 residues. CDR1 MNHEY and CDR2 SMNVEV come from the germline V gene (reference sequence). Trimming left V 5 bases short and J 6 bases short, with 14 bases between. For the CDR3, the DNA is TGTGCCAGCAGTCCAACCCCCCGGGGCGAGCAGTACTTC. Residues: CASSPTPRGEQYF.

The V and J genes are TRBV7-2 and TRBJ2-5, with TRBD2 as a possible D gene (7 bases). V was clipped by 4 bases and J by 6 bases, with 15 bases between them. This CDR3 is built from 14 residues. In germline, CDR1 is SGHTA, CDR2 FQGNSA. The CDR3 here is CASSSQRGGKTQYF. The CDR3 nucleotides are TGTGCCAGCAGCTCCCAGAGGGGGGGGAAGACCCAGTACTTC.

This chain connects TRBV11-3 to TRBJ2-3; 7 bases match TRBD2. The CDR3 is 15 residues long. Germline V gene data show CDR1 as SGHNT and CDR2 as YENEEA. The trim removed 7 bases at V and 0 bases at J, leaving 7 bases unmatched. The CDR3 protein is CASKATAGSTDTQYF. CDR3 DNA sequence: TGTGCCAGCAAGGCAACAGCGGGGAGCACAGATACGCAGTATTTT.

V and J are TRBV6-6 and TRBJ2-7, with D maybe TRBD2 (6 bases). The V and J ends lost 6 bases and 1 base respectively, with 16 bases between them. The germline V gene encodes CDR1 MNHNY and CDR2 SVGAGI (reference sequence). There are 15 residues in the CDR3. The CDR3 DNA reads as TGTGCCAGCAGCTTCGCCCAGGACTATTCCTACGAGCAGTACTTC. Protein product: CASSFAQDYSYEQYF.

The rearrangement links TRBV5-4 to TRBJ2-1; D may match TRBD1 or TRBD2 (5 bases each). The V end lost 4 bases, the J end lost 0 bases, and 8 bases lay between the germline ends. Germline assignment: CDR1 SGHNT and CDR2 YYREEE (reference sequence). This CDR3 region has 14 residues. Here the CDR3 reads CASSGAGSYNEQFF. DNA for the CDR3: TGTGCCAGCAGCGGGGCGGGCTCCTACAATGAGCAGTTCTTC.

This chain links TRBV15 with TRBJ2-1; the match to TRBD2 covers 9 bases. Germline values: CDR1 LNHNV, CDR2 YYDKDF (reference sequence). CDR3 size: 14 residues. The V gene end was trimmed by 10 bases and the J gene end by 6 bases; junction bases not matched to a gene: 10. CDR3 in amino acids: CASCAGGSGNEQFF. The DNA of the CDR3 is TGTGCCAGCTGCGCGGGAGGGTCGGGCAATGAGCAGTTCTTC.

The chain employs TRBV9 and TRBJ2-2, with 11 bases identical to TRBD1. Trimming took 7 bases from V and 5 from J; bases not matched to a gene: 4. Germline CDR1 SGDLS, CDR2 YYNGEE. CDR3 size: 14 residues. CDR3 DNA: TGTGCCAGCGCACGGGACAGGGGGACCGGGGAGCTGTTTTTT. This sequence encodes CASARDRGTGELFF.

The rearrangement uses TRBV6-5 and TRBJ1-4; no firm D call. Germline CDR1 MNHEY, CDR2 SVGAGI. The CDR3 contains 14 residues. Trimming left V 0 bases short and J 4 bases short, with 6 bases between. CDR3 amino acids: CASSYSQVNEKLFF. The CDR3 nucleotides read TGTGCCAGCAGTTACTCCCAGGTTAATGAAAAACTGTTTTTT.

The chain uses TRBV5-1 and TRBJ2-6; TRBD1 aligns across 10 bases. The CDR3 contains 17 residues. Trimming took 4 bases from V and 2 from J; bases not matched to a gene: 6. Germline V gene lookup returns CDR1 SGHRS and CDR2 YFSETQ. The chain's CDR3 is CASSPAGTGAGANVLTF. The CDR3 DNA sequence: TGCGCCAGCAGCCCAGCCGGGACAGGGGCTGGGGCCAACGTCCTGACTTTC. Supplemented by reference TRBV5-1 and TRBJ2-6, the full variable domain reads KAGVTQTPRYLIKTRGQQVTLSCSPISGHRSVSWYQQTPGQGLQFLFEYFSETQRNKGNFPGRFSGRQFSNSRSEMNVSTLELGDSALYLCASSPAGTGAGANVLTFGAGSRLTVL.